These 14 T cell receptor beta chains originate from one sample sequenced in a study of Ad26.COV2.S vaccination and SARS-CoV-2 variants. Using immunoSEQ multiplex PCR, the repertoire was profiled, and TCRdb retains in-frame clones only, with some absent. The sample carries around 450,000 clones, 88% recorded once. Treatment denoted: 19 received Ad26.COV2.S at low or high dose, single or two shots; roughly five received placebo; per-sample allocation not given. Specimen acquisition occurred on day 63 following the initial vaccine or placebo injection. The source material was peripheral blood, sampled in a trial of Ad26.COV2.S vaccine versus placebo. All receptors derive from a person aged 18-65 years who received the Ad26.COV2.S COVID-19 vaccine or a placebo.

The rearrangement joins TRBV4-3 to TRBJ2-1; unclear D gene. From germline, CDR1 is LGHNA and CDR2 YSLEER. The CDR3 is 15 residues long. The ends were cut back, 0 bases at V and 5 bases at J, with 11 bases in the middle. The CDR3 protein is CASSQEASENNEQFF. The DNA of the CDR3 is TGCGCCAGCAGCCAAGAAGCGTCCGAAAACAATGAGCAGTTCTTC.

This chain links TRBV10-3 with TRBJ2-7, with 11 bases matching TRBD1. Germline assignment: CDR1 ENHRY and CDR2 SYGVKD. The CDR3 contains 14 residues. V lost 6 bases, J lost 2 bases, and 3 bases stayed unmatched. CDR3: CAISPGQGAYEQYF. The CDR3 DNA reads TGTGCCATCAGCCCGGGACAGGGGGCCTACGAGCAGTACTTC.

A single count supports this clone. This chain links TRBV28 with TRBJ1-2; 8 bases fit TRBD1. The V and J ends lost 3 bases and 2 bases, in that order; junction bases with no gene match: 8. CDR3 length equals 16 residues. Germline V CDR1 and CDR2: MDHEN, SYDVKM. The CDR3 DNA follows: TGTGCCAGCAGTTTTTGGTTGAGGACAGGGAACTATGGCTACACCTTC. Its translation is CASSFWLRTGNYGYTF.

The V call is TRBV5-5, the J call TRBJ2-2; D may match TRBD1 or TRBD2 (5 bases each). Trimming cost V 4 bases and J 7 bases, with 11 bases left between them. The CDR3 spans 13 residues. The germline V gene encodes CDR1 SGHKS and CDR2 YYEKEE (reference sequence). The CDR3 DNA follows: TGTGCCAGCAGCCCGGGGCCCGGCGGGGAGCTGTTTTTT. This encodes CASSPGPGGELFF.

The chain recombines TRBV10-3 with TRBJ2-3; no clear D gene. Germline assignment: CDR1 ENHRY and CDR2 SYGVKD. The CDR3 covers 14 residues. V was trimmed by 6 bases and J by 2 bases, leaving 12 bases between them. CDR3: CAIRGSVHTDTQYF. The CDR3 region has the DNA TGTGCCATCAGAGGGTCAGTCCACACAGATACGCAGTATTTT.

This chain joins TRBV6-2 or TRBV6-3 and TRBJ2-7; 10 bases map to TRBD1. Losses at the gene ends were 5 bases for V and 4 bases for J; bases not matched to a gene: 5. Germline V gene sequence: CDR1 MNHEY, CDR2 SVGEGT. The CDR3 consists of 14 residues. CDR3 sequence reads: CASSRQGARYEQYF. DNA of the CDR3: TGTGCCAGCAGTCGACAGGGGGCAAGGTACGAGCAGTACTTC.

V gene TRBV6-6 combines with J gene TRBJ2-5; TRBD1 matches at 9 bases. Germline CDR1 is MNHNY and CDR2 is SVGAGI (reference sequence). Trimming cost V 5 bases and J 4 bases; bases outside gene matches: 8. This CDR3 contains 15 residues. For the CDR3, the DNA is TGTGCCAGCAGTGCATCCTTGACAGGGGGAGAGACCCAGTACTTC. Residues: CASSASLTGGETQYF.

This chain connects TRBV29-1 to TRBJ2-1; perhaps D is TRBD1 or TRBD2 (7 bases each). Germline CDR1 SQVTM, CDR2 ANQGSEA. V dropped 6 bases and J dropped 9 bases, with 18 bases sitting between them. The CDR3 is made up of 13 amino acids. The CDR3 DNA sequence: TGCAGCGTGGCGCAGGGGGGGAGAGGTGAGCAGTTCTTC. This encodes CSVAQGGRGEQFF.

CDR3 sequence (DNA): TGTGCCAGTACCTTCTTGGGGGGTCACACCGGGGAGCTGTTTTTT. Its translation is CASTFLGGHTGELFF. This chain links TRBV19 with TRBJ2-2, with a weak D call TRBD2 (6 bases). Trimming pared 7 bases from V and 3 bases from J, leaving 15 bases between. The CDR3 is 15 residues long. CDR1 is LNHDA, CDR2 SQIVND, per germline (reference sequence).

The rearrangement joins TRBV3-1 (or the pseudogene TRBV3-2) to TRBJ2-1, with D perhaps TRBD1 (5 bases). Per germline, CDR1 LGHDT and CDR2 YNNKEL (reference sequence). The V and J ends lost 4 bases and 5 bases respectively, with 15 bases between them. This CDR3 is 15 amino acids long. The CDR3 spells CASSLRTRGDNEQFF. CDR3 nucleotide sequence: TGTGCCAGCAGCCTGAGGACAAGGGGTGACAATGAGCAGTTCTTC.

J is TRBJ2-3 and V is TRBV28, with D possibly being TRBD1 (6 bases). Germline V lookup: CDR1 MDHEN, CDR2 SYDVKM. CDR3 length: 17 residues. With 2 bases removed from V and 0 bases from J, the gap between germline ends came to 15 bases. Here the CDR3 reads CASSLGWGQESTDTQYF. For the CDR3, the DNA is TGTGCCAGCAGTTTAGGGTGGGGGCAGGAGAGCACAGATACGCAGTATTTT.

V and J are TRBV7-9 and TRBJ1-6; 7 bases agree with TRBD1. The junction had 6 bases not matched to a gene; V was cut back by 0 bases and J by 10 bases. This CDR3 has 15 residues. The germline gives CDR1 SEHNR, CDR2 FQNEAQ (reference sequence). DNA of the CDR3: TGTGCCAGCAGCTTAGCCCAGGGGGTGGAATCACCCCTCCACTTT. It is translated as CASSLAQGVESPLHF. Looking up the rest from reference TRBV7-9 and TRBJ1-6 gives the full variable domain: DTGVSQNPRHKITKRGQNVTFRCDPISEHNRLYWYRQTLGQGPEFLTYFQNEAQLEKSRLLSDRFSAERPKGSFSTLEIQRTEQGDSAMYLCASSLAQGVESPLHFGNGTRLTVT.

The V gene is TRBV7-8, the J gene TRBJ1-1, with D possibly matching TRBD1 (6 bases). Germline V gene data show CDR1 as SGHVS and CDR2 as FQNEAQ. V lost 5 bases and J lost 7, with 20 bases in between. This CDR3 spans 15 amino acids. CDR3 region: CASSHNQGGRDEAFF. The CDR3, as DNA: TGTGCCAGCAGCCATAATCAAGGGGGAAGAGATGAAGCTTTCTTT.

In this sample, this clone turned up once. The chain combines TRBV7-2 with TRBJ2-7; no reliable D call. Looked up from germline, CDR1 is SGHTA and CDR2 is FQGNSA. Trimming cost V 5 bases and J 8 bases, with 13 bases left between them. This CDR3 contains 12 residues. In DNA form, the CDR3 reads TGTGCCAGCAGCATATCAAGCGAGAAGCAGTACTTC. Translating it yields CASSISSEKQYF.